The sequence of this T cell receptor beta chain was determined in a study of T cell repertoires in cytomegalovirus infection. TCRdb re-analysed the reads in MiXCR, keeping a single row per CDR3 protein. The sample carries approximately 500,000 distinct CDR3 sequences, about 11% recorded once. The ends lost 6 bases at V and 7 bases at J; junction bases unmatched: 17. Germline V gene lookup returns CDR1 MNHEY and CDR2 SVGAGI. CDR3 length: 17 residues. This sequence originates from a human donor in good health (CMV status not recorded). Some clones in this sample may be carry-over from other donors' samples. The sequenced sample consisted of PBMCs. The chain employs TRBV6-5 and TRBJ2-2, with 7 bases identical to TRBD1. As DNA, the CDR3 is TGTGCCAGCAGACCTACCGGGACAGCGTCGGACAACGGGGAGCTGTTTTTT. This sequence encodes CASRPTGTASDNGELFF.